Described below is a single TCR beta chain sequence and its context. These data come from a study of blood T cell repertoires in COVID-19. At the level of the study: Researchers got acute and convalescent COVID-19 samples from the United States, Italy and Spain.

Produced via immunoSEQ multiplex PCR; TCRdb's table is partial and in-frame only. The top ten hold roughly an eighth of the sample, which has about 71,000 clones, around 76% seen once. This TCR came from a woman aged 80 or over with acute or convalescent COVID-19. The sequenced material came from peripheral blood.

The CDR3 coding sequence is TGTGCCAGCACCAAACAGGGGATAAGATCCTACGAGCAGTACTTC. Protein: CASTKQGIRSYEQYF. The chain is built from TRBV6-5 and TRBJ2-7; 7 bases are a match to TRBD1. The CDR3 runs to 15 residues. J lost 1 base, V lost 7 bases, and 10 bases had no gene match. Germline-derived CDR1 and CDR2 are MNHEY and SVGAGI.